Sequencing of this TCR beta chain was carried out in a study of OX40 agonist ivuxolimab in advanced cancers. Study-wide points: Normalized T-cell clonal expansion was also low in a subset of nonresponders.

Here immunoSEQ multiplex PCR was the method, and the copy in TCRdb shows in-frame clones only, minus some. Here the sample spans fewer than 85,000 clones, roughly 78% being singletons. As for this clone: Its cognate antigen is unknown.

Germline CDR1 and CDR2: SEHNR and FQNEAQ (reference sequence). The germline V and J ends were trimmed by 2 bases and 0 bases, with 9 bases remaining between them. The length of the CDR3 is 15 residues. This chain joins TRBV7-9 and TRBJ2-3; D unclear. The sequence derives from an adult with an advanced solid tumor such as melanoma, head and neck, liver or kidney cancer. Specimen: CD4+ or CD8+ T cells sorted from blood, collected in a trial of the OX40 agonist ivuxolimab. This chain's CDR3 is CASSLRSTSTDTQYF. CDR3 nucleotides: TGTGCCAGCAGCTTACGTTCCACTAGCACAGATACGCAGTATTTT.